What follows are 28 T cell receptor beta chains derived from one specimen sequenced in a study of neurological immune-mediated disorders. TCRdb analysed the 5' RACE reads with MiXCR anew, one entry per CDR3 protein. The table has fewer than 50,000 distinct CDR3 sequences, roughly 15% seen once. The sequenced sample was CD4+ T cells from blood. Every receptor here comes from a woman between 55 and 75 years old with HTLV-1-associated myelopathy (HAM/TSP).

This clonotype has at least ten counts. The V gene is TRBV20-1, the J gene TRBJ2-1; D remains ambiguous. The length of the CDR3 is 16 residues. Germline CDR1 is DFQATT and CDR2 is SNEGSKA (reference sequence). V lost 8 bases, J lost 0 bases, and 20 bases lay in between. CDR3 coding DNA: TGCAGTTCGATTACGAAGGAGCAGTTCTCCTACAATGAGCAGTTCTTC. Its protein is CSSITKEQFSYNEQFF.

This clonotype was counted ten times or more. CDR3: CASSLSRITYEQYF. CDR3 nucleotides: TGTGCCAGCAGCTTAAGTCGAATAACCTACGAGCAGTACTTC. The chain has TRBV7-8 and TRBJ2-7, with D hard to call. The germline V gene encodes CDR1 SGHVS and CDR2 FQNEAQ. Between the trimmed V and J ends, which lost 2 bases and 2 bases, there was a span of 10 bases. CDR3 length: 14 residues. Drawing the rest from reference TRBV7-8 and TRBJ2-7, the complete variable domain is GAGVSQSPRYKVAKRGQDVALRCDPISGHVSLFWYQQALGQGPEFLTYFQNEAQLDKSGLPSDRFFAERPEGSVSTLKIQRTQQEDSAVYLCASSLSRITYEQYFGPGTRLTVT.

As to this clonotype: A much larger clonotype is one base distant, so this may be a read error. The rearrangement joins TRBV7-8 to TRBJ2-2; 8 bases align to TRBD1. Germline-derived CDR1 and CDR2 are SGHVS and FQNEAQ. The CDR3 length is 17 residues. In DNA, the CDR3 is TGTGCCAGCAGCTTAGACCGGGACAGGACAAACACCGTGGAGCTGTTTTTT. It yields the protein CASSLDRDRTNTVELFF.

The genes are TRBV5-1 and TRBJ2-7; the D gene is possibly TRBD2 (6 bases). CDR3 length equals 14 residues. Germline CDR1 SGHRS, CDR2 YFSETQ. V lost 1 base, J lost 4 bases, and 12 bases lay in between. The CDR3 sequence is CASSLIAEGYEQYF. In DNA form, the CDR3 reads TGCGCCAGCAGCTTGATAGCGGAGGGGTACGAGCAGTACTTC.

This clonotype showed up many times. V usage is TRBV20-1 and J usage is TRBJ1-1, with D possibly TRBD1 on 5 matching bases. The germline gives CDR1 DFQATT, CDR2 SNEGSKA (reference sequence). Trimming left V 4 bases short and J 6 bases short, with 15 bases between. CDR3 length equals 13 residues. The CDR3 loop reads CSAIKQVTSEAFF. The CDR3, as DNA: TGCAGTGCTATCAAACAGGTAACCTCTGAAGCTTTCTTT.

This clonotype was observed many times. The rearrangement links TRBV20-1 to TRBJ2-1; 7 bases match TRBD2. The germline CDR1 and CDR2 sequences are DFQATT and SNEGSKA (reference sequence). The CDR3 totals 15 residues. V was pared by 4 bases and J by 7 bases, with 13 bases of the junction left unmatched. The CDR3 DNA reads TGCAGTGCTACGGGGGAGGGGACCTCTGAGAATGAGCAGTTCTTC. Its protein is CSATGEGTSENEQFF.

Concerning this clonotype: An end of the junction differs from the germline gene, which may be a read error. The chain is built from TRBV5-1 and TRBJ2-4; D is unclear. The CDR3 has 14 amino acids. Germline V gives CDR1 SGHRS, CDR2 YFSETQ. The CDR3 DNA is TGCACCAGTAGTCCTGACGGGGCCAAAAACATTCAGTACTTC. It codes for CTSSPDGAKNIQYF. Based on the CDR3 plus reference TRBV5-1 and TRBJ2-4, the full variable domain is KAGVTQTPRYLIKTRGQQVTLSCSPISGHRSVSWYQQTPGQGLQFLFEYFSETQRNKGNFPGRFSGRQFSNSRSEMNVSTLELGDSALYLCTSSPDGAKNIQYFGAGTRLSVL.

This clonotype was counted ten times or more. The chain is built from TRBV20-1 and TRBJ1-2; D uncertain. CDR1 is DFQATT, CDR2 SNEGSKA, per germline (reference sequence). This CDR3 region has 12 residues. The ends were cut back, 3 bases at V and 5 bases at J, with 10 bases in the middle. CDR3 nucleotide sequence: TGCAGTGCTAGTGCCAATATATATGGCTACACCTTC. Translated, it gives CSASANIYGYTF.

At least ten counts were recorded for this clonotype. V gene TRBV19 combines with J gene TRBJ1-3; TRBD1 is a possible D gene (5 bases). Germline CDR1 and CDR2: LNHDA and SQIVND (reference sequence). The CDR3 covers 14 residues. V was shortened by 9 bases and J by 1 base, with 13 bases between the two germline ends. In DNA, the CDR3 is TGTGCCAGCAGGATAAGGGGATCTGGAAACACCATATATTTT. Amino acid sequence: CASRIRGSGNTIYF. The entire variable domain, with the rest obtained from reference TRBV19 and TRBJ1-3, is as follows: DGGITQSPKYLFRKEGQNVTLSCEQNLNHDAMYWYRQDPGQGLRLIYYSQIVNDFQKGDIAEGYSVSREKKESFPLTVTSAQKNPTAFYLCASRIRGSGNTIYFGEGSWLTVV.

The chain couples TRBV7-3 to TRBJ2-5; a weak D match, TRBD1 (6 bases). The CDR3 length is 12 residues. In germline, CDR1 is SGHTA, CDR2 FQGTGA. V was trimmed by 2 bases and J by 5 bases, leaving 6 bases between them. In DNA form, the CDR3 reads TGTGCCAGCAGCTTAGGACAGGAGACCCAGTACTTC. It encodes CASSLGQETQYF.

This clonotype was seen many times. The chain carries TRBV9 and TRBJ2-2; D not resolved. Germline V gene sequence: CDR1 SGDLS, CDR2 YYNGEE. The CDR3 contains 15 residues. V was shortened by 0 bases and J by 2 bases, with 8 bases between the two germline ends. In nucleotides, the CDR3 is TGTGCCAGCAGCGTAGCCACTCAAAACACCGGGGAGCTGTTTTTT. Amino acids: CASSVATQNTGELFF.

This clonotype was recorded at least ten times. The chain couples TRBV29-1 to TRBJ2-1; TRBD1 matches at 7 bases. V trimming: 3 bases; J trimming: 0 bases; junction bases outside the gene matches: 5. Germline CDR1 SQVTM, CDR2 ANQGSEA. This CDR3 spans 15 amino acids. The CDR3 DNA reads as TGCAGCGTTGATGGGACAGAAAGCTCCTACAATGAGCAGTTCTTC. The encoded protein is CSVDGTESSYNEQFF.

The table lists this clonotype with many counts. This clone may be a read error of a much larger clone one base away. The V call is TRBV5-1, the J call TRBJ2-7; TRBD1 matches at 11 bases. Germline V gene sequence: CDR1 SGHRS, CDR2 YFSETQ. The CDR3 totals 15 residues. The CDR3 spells CTSRHGQGASYEQYF. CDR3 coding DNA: TGCACCAGCAGGCACGGACAGGGGGCGAGCTACGAGCAGTACTTC.

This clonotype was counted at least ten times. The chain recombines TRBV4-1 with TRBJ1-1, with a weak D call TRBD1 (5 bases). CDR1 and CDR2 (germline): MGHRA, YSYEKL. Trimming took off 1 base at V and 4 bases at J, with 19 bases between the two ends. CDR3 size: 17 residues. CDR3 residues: CASSQGQGRSSSTEAFF. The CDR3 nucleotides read TGCGCCAGCAGCCAAGGCCAGGGCAGGTCAAGTTCCACTGAAGCTTTCTTT.

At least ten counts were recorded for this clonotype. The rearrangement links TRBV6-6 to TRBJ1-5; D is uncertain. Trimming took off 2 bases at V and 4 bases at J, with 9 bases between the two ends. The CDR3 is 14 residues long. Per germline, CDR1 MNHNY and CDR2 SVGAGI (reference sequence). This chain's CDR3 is CASSYGDGNQPQHF. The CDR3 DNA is TGTGCCAGCAGTTACGGCGACGGTAATCAGCCCCAGCATTTT.

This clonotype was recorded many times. In DNA, the CDR3 is TGCGCCAGCAGCTTGGCCGGGCCTCGAGACGGCTACGAGCAGTACTTC. Residues: CASSLAGPRDGYEQYF. The chain employs TRBV5-1 and TRBJ2-7; D gene uncertain. Germline V lookup: CDR1 SGHRS, CDR2 YFSETQ. The CDR3 totals 16 residues. V lost 0 bases to trimming and J lost 3 bases, with 16 bases between them.

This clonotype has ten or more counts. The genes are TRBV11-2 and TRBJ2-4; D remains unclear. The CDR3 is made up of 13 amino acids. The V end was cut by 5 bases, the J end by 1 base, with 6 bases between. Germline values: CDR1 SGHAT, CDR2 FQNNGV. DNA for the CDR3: TGTGCCAGCAGCCAACTGGCCAAAAACATTCAGTACTTC. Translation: CASSQLAKNIQYF. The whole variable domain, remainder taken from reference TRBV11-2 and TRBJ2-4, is EAGVAQSPRYKIIEKRQSVAFWCNPISGHATLYWYQQILGQGPKLLIQFQNNGVVDDSQLPKDRFSAERLKGVDSTLKIQPAKLEDSAVYLCASSQLAKNIQYFGAGTRLSVL.

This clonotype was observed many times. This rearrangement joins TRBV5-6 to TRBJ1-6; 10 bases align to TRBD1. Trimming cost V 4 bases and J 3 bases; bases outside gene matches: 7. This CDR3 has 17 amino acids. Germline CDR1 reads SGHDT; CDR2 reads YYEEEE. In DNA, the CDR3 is TGTGCCAGCAGCCAGGGGACAGGGGTGATCTATAATTCACCCCTCCACTTT. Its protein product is CASSQGTGVIYNSPLHF.

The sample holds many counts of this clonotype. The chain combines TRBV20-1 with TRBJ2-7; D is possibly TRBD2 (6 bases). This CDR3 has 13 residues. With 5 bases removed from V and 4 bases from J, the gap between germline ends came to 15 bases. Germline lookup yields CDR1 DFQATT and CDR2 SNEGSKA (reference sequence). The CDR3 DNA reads TGCAGTGCTCCTGAACCAGGGAGGTACGAGCAGTACTTC. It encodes CSAPEPGRYEQYF.

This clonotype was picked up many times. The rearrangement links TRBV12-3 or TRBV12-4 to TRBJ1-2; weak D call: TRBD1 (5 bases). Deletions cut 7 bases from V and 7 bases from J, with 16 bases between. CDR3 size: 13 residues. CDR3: CASTPGRVGGYTF. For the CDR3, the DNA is TGTGCCAGCACACCAGGGAGGGTGGGTGGCTACACCTTC.

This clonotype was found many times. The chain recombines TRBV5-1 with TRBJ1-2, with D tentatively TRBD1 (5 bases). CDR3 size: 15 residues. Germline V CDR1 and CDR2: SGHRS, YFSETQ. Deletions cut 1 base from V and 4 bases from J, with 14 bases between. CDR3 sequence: CASSLSSAGIYGYTF. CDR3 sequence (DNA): TGCGCCAGCAGCTTGTCCTCCGCAGGGATCTATGGCTACACCTTC. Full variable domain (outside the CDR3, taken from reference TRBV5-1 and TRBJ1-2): KAGVTQTPRYLIKTRGQQVTLSCSPISGHRSVSWYQQTPGQGLQFLFEYFSETQRNKGNFPGRFSGRQFSNSRSEMNVSTLELGDSALYLCASSLSSAGIYGYTFGSGTRLTVV.

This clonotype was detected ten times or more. The CDR3 here is CASSMEGYGEQYF. CDR3 DNA: TGTGCCAGCAGTATGGAAGGGTACGGCGAGCAGTACTTC. The chain is built from TRBV5-5 and TRBJ2-7, with D unresolved. The CDR3 sequence is 13 residues long. Germline values: CDR1 SGHKS, CDR2 YYEKEE (reference sequence). V shed 5 bases and J shed 6 bases, with 15 bases lying between them.

For the CDR3, the DNA is TGTGCCAGCAGCCCTTGGACTAGCGGTCCCGGGACCCAGTACTTC. This translates into CASSPWTSGPGTQYF. J is TRBJ2-5 and V is TRBV3-1, with 10 bases matching TRBD2. V lost 4 bases, J lost 7 bases, and 9 bases stayed unmatched. Germline CDR1 is LGHDT and CDR2 is YNNKEL (reference sequence). There are 15 residues in the CDR3.

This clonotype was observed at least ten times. In DNA, the CDR3 is TGCGCCAGCAGCCAAGAGGGAGGGGGCAGACAGCCCCAGCATTTT. Amino acid sequence: CASSQEGGGRQPQHF. The V and J genes are TRBV4-1 and TRBJ1-5, with 7 bases fitting TRBD1. J was trimmed by 7 bases and V by 0 bases; bases with no gene match: 6. Germline V gene sequence: CDR1 MGHRA, CDR2 YSYEKL. CDR3 length: 15 residues.

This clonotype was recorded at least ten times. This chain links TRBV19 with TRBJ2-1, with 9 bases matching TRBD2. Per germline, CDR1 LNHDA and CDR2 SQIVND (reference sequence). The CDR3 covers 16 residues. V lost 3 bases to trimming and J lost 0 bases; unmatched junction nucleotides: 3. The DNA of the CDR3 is TGTGCCAGTAGTATCCGCGGGGGGGCCTCCTACAATGAGCAGTTCTTC. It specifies CASSIRGGASYNEQFF.

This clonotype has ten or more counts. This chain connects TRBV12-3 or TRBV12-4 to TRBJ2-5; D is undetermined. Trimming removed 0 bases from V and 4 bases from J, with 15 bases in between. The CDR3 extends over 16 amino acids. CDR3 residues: CASSLARQVVGETQYF. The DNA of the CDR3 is TGTGCCAGCAGTTTAGCGCGACAAGTAGTGGGAGAGACCCAGTACTTC.

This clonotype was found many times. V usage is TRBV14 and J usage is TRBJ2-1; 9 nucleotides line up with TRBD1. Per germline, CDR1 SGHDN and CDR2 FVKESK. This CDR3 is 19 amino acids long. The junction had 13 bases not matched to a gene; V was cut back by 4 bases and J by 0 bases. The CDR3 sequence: CASSRRRTGEGRSYNEQFF. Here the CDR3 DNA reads TGTGCCAGCAGCCGCAGAAGGACAGGGGAAGGTCGCTCCTACAATGAGCAGTTCTTC. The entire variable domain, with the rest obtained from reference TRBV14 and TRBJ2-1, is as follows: EAGVTQFPSHSVIEKGQTVTLRCDPISGHDNLYWYRRVMGKEIKFLLHFVKESKQDESGMPNNRFLAERTGGTYSTLKVQPAELEDSGVYFCASSRRRTGEGRSYNEQFFGPGTRLTVL.

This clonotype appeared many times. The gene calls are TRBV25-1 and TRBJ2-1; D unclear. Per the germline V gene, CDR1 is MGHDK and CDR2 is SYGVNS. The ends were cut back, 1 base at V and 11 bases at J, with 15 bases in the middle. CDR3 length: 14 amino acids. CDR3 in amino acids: CASSESTVGLKQFF. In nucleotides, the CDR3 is TGTGCCAGCAGTGAATCCACCGTAGGCCTGAAGCAGTTCTTC.